This TCR beta chain stems from a study of early T cells in non-severe SARS-CoV-2 infection. Study details: Bulk RNA from unsorted whole blood was sequenced; chains were unpaired.

In the library, individual cDNA molecules carried attached unique molecular identifiers. TCRdb fed the 5' RACE reads into MiXCR, producing one record per CDR3 protein. The sample contains roughly 120,000 distinct CDR3 sequences, 15% of which appear only once. The V and J ends lost 3 bases and 4 bases respectively, with 12 bases between them. The CDR3 has 14 residues. The germline V gene encodes CDR1 LGHDT and CDR2 YNNKEL (reference sequence). Study results and caveats: Database matching using VDJdb favored anti-spike CD8 responses, with private and CD4 specificities left missing.

This clonotype was observed a handful of times. The target antigen is unknown. The sample taken for sequencing was whole blood. The chain combines TRBV3-1 with TRBJ1-2; maybe TRBD1 (5 bases). The sequence was obtained from an adult who was a healthcare worker with PCR-confirmed SARS-CoV-2 infection or an uninfected control (not recorded which). The CDR3 nucleotides are TGTGCCAGCAGCCAGGAGGGGTTCGGCTATGGCTACACCTTC. Translation: CASSQEGFGYGYTF.